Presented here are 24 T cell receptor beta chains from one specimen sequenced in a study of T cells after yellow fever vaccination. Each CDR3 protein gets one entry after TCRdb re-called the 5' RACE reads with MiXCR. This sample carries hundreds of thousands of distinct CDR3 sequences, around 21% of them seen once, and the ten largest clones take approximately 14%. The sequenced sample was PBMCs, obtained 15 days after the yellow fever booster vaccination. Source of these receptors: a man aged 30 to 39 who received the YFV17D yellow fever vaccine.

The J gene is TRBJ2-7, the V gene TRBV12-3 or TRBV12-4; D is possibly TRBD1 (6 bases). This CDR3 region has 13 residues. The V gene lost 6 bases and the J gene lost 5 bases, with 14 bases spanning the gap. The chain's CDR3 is CASRPPGVNEQYF. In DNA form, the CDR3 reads TGTGCCAGCAGGCCGCCAGGGGTCAACGAGCAGTACTTC.

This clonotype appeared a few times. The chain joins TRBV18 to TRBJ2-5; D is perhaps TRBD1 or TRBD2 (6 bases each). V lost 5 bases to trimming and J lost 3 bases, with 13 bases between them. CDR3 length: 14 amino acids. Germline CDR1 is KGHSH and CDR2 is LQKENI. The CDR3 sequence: CASSAWGAEETQYF. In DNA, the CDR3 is TGTGCCAGCTCAGCCTGGGGGGCTGAAGAGACCCAGTACTTC.

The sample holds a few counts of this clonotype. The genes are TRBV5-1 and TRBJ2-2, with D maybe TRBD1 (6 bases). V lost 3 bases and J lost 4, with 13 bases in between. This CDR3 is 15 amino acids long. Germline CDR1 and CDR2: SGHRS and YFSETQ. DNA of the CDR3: TGCGCCAGCAGCTACGACCCCAGGGGCACCGGGGAGCTGTTTTTT. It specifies CASSYDPRGTGELFF.

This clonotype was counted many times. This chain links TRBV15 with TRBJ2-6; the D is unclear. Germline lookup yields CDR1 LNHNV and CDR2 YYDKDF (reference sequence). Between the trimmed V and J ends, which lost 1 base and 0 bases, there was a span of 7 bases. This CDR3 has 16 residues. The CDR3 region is CATSRGHGSGANVLTF. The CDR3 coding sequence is TGTGCCACCAGCAGAGGCCACGGCTCTGGGGCCAACGTCCTGACTTTC.

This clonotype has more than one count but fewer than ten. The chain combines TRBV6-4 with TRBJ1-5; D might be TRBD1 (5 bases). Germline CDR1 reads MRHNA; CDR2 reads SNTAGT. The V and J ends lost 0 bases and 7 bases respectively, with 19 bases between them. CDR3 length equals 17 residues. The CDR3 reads CASSDSNRAAPGQPQHF. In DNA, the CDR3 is TGTGCCAGCAGTGACTCGAATAGGGCAGCCCCAGGGCAGCCCCAGCATTTT.

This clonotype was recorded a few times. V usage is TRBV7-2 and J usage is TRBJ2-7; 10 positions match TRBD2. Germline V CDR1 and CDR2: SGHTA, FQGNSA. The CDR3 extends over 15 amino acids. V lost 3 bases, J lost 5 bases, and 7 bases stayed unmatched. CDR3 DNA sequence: TGTGCCAGCAGCTTGGTAGCGGGAGGAAGGAACGAGCAGTACTTC. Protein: CASSLVAGGRNEQYF.

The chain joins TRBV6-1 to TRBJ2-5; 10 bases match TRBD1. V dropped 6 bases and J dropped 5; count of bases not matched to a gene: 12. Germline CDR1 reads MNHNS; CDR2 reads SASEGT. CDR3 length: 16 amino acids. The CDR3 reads CASSRRTGGREETQYF. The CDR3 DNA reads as TGTGCCAGCAGCCGAAGGACAGGGGGTAGGGAGGAGACCCAGTACTTC.

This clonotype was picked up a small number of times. This chain's CDR3 is CASSLAPSGELFF. The CDR3 DNA sequence: TGTGCCAGCAGCTTAGCCCCCTCCGGGGAGCTGTTTTTT. This chain uses TRBV7-2 with TRBJ2-2, with no clear D. CDR1 and CDR2 from the germline V gene are SGHTA and FQGNSA. There are 13 residues in the CDR3. The V end was cut by 0 bases, the J end by 6 bases, with 5 bases between.

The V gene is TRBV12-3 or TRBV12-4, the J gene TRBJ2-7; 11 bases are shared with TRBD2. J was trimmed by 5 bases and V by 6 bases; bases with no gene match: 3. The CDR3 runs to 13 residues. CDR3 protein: CASSPTSGDEQYF. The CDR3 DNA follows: TGTGCCAGCAGCCCGACTAGCGGGGACGAGCAGTACTTC.

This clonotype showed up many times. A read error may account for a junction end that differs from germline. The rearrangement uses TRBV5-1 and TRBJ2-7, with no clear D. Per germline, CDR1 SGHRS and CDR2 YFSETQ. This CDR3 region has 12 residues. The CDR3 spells CASSLDTYEQYF. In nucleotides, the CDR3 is TGTGCCAGCAGCTTAGACACCTACGAGCAGTACTTC.

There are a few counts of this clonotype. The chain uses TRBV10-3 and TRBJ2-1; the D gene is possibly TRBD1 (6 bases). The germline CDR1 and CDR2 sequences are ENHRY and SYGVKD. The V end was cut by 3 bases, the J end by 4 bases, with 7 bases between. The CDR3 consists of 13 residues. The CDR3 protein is CAISEGGYNEQFF. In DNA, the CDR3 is TGTGCCATCAGTGAAGGGGGATACAATGAGCAGTTCTTC.

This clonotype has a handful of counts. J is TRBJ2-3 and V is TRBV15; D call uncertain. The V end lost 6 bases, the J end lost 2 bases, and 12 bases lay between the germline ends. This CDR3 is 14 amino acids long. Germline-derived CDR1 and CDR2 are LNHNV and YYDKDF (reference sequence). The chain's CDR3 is CATSLNPSTDTQYF. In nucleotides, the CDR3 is TGTGCCACCAGTCTGAACCCCTCCACAGATACGCAGTATTTT.

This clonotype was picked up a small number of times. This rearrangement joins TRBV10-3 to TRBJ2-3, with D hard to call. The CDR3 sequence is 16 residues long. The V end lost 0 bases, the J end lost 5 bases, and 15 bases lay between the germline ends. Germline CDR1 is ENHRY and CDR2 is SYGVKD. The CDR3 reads CAISESGSRIGDTQYF. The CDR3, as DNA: TGTGCCATCAGTGAGTCTGGAAGTCGAATAGGAGATACGCAGTATTTT.

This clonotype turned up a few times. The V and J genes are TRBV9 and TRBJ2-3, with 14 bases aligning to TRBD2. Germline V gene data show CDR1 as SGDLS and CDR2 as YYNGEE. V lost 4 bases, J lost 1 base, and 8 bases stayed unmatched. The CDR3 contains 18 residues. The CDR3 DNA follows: TGTGCCAGCAGCAAACCGGGACTAGCGGGAGTTGGCACAGATACGCAGTATTTT. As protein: CASSKPGLAGVGTDTQYF. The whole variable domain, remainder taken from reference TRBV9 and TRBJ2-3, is DSGVTQTPKHLITATGQRVTLRCSPRSGDLSVYWYQQSLDQGLQFLIQYYNGEERAKGNILERFSAQQFPDLHSELNLSSLELGDSALYFCASSKPGLAGVGTDTQYFGPGTRLTVL.

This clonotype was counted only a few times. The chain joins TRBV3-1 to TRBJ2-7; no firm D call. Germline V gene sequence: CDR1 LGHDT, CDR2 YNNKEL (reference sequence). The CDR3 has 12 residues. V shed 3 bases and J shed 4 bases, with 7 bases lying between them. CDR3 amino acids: CASSHWDYEQYF. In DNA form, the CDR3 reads TGTGCCAGCAGCCACTGGGATTACGAGCAGTACTTC.

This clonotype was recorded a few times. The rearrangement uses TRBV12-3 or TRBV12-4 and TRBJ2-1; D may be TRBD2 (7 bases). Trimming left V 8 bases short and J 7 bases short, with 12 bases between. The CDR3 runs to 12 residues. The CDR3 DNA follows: TGTGCCAGCTCCAAGGGGGGGAATGAGCAGTTCTTC. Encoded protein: CASSKGGNEQFF.

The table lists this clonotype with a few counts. CDR3 in amino acids: CASSLDLVKETQYF. As DNA, the CDR3 is TGTGCCAGCAGCTTAGATCTAGTTAAAGAGACCCAGTACTTC. V is TRBV7-2 and J is TRBJ2-5; D gene ambiguous. The V end was cut by 1 base, the J end by 3 bases, with 9 bases between. The CDR3 contains 14 residues. Germline V lookup: CDR1 SGHTA, CDR2 FQGNSA.

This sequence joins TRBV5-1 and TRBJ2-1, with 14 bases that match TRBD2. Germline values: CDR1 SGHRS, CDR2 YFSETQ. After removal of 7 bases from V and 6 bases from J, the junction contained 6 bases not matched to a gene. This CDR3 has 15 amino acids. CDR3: CASYTGTSGGNEQFF. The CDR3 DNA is TGCGCCAGCTATACCGGGACTAGCGGGGGCAATGAGCAGTTCTTC.

The CDR3: CAGQLAGELFF. CDR3 DNA: TGTGCCGGTCAGTTGGCCGGGGAGCTGTTTTTT. The J gene is TRBJ2-2, the V gene TRBV30; D not resolved. This CDR3 contains 11 residues. Germline CDR1 GTSNPN, CDR2 SVGIG (reference sequence). V was shortened by 8 bases and J by 6 bases, with 10 bases between the two germline ends.

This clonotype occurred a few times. CDR3 sequence reads: CASSNQAGDNSPLHF. In DNA, the CDR3 is TGTGCCAGTAGTAATCAGGCTGGAGATAATTCACCCCTCCACTTT. The gene calls are TRBV19 and TRBJ1-6; D gene ambiguous. Per the germline V gene, CDR1 is LNHDA and CDR2 is SQIVND (reference sequence). V was pared by 4 bases and J by 5 bases, with 12 bases between. CDR3 length equals 15 residues.

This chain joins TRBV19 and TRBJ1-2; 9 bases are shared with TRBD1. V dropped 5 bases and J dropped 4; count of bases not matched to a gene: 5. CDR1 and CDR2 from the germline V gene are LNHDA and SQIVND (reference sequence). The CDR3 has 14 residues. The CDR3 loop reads CASSLETGGYGYTF. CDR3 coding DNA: TGTGCCAGTAGTCTGGAGACAGGGGGCTATGGCTACACCTTC.

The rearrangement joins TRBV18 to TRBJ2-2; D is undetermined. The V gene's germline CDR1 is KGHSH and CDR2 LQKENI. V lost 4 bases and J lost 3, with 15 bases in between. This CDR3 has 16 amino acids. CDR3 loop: CASSLTQAGYTGELFF. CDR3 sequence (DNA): TGTGCCAGCTCACTCACTCAGGCTGGATACACCGGGGAGCTGTTTTTT.

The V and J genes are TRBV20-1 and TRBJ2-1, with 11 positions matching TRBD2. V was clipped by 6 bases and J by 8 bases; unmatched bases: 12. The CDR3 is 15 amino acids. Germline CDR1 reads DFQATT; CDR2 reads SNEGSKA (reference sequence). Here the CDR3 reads CSADPGLAERYEQFF. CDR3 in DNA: TGCAGTGCGGACCCGGGACTAGCGGAGAGGTATGAGCAGTTCTTC.

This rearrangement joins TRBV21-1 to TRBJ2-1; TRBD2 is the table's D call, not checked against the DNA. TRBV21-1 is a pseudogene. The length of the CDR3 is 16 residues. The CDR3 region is CARGLSGSGSYNEQFF. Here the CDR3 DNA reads TGTGCCAGGGGGTTAAGCGGGAGCGGCTCCTACAATGAGCAGTTCTTC.